This entry concerns a single T cell receptor beta chain. The target antigen is unknown. The data belong to a study of response to subunit inactivated influenza vaccine. Study-level findings and limits: Authors suggested few new T cells are recruited by each seasonal influenza vaccination.

TCRdb recomputed calls from the RT-PCR reads with MiXCR, one row per CDR3 protein. The sample lists roughly 630,000 distinct CDR3 sequences, around 13% occurring once. There are 15 residues in the CDR3. The germline V gene encodes CDR1 LNHNV and CDR2 YYDKDF (reference sequence). Trimming cost V 1 base and J 1 base, with 10 bases left between them. The chain uses TRBV15 and TRBJ1-1; maybe TRBD1 (5 bases). Sequenced material: PBMCs from blood, taken 14 to 15 days before vaccination. This sequence originates from a man aged 50 to 60 who received an inactivated influenza vaccine. The CDR3 loop is CATSRVTVPNTEAFF. The CDR3 nucleotides are TGTGCCACCAGCAGAGTGACAGTGCCGAACACTGAAGCTTTCTTT.